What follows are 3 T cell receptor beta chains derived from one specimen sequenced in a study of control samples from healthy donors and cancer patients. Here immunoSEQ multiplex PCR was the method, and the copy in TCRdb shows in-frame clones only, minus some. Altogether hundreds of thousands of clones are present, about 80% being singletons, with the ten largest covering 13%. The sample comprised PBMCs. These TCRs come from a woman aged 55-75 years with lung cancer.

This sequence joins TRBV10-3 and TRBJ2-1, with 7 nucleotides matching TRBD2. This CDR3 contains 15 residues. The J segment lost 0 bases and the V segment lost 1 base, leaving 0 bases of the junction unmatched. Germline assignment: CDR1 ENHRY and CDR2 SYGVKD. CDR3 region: CAISEWGGSYNEQFF. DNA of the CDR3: TGTGCCATCAGTGAGTGGGGGGGCTCCTACAATGAGCAGTTCTTC.

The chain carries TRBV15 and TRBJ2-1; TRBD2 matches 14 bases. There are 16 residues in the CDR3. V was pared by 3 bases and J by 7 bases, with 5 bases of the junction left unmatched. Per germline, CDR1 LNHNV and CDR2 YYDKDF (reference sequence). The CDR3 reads CATSSRLAGGWNEQFF. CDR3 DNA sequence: TGTGCCACCAGCAGCCGACTAGCGGGAGGGTGGAATGAGCAGTTCTTC.

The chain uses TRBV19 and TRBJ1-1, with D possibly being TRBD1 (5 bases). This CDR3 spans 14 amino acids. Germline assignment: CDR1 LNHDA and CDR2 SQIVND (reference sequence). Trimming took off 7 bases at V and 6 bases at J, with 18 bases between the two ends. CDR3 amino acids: CASTSGGLRAEAFF. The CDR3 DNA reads TGTGCCAGTACCTCCGGGGGTCTTAGAGCTGAAGCTTTCTTT. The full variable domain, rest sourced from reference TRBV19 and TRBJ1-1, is DGGITQSPKYLFRKEGQNVTLSCEQNLNHDAMYWYRQDPGQGLRLIYYSQIVNDFQKGDIAEGYSVSREKKESFPLTVTSAQKNPTAFYLCASTSGGLRAEAFFGQGTRLTVV.